This T cell receptor beta chain was found in a study of regulatory T cells in long-lasting Graves disease. Overall study results and limits: Persistent cases of Graves' showed reduced TCR diversity relative to newly diagnosed patients.

CDR1 is MRHNA, CDR2 SNTAGT, per germline. Unmatched junction bases numbered 8, after V lost 10 bases and J lost 0 bases. CDR3 length equals 14 residues. Relying on iRepertoire HTBI primers and Arm-PCR of CDR3 regions, the team built TCR beta libraries. MiXCR, run by TCRdb on the multiplex PCR reads, gives a single entry per CDR3 protein. The profile covers 500,000 to 700,000 distinct CDR3 sequences, with 25% to 30% appearing a single time and under 55% taken by the ten largest. Time point reported: persistent/refractory GD, antithyroid drugs over 5 years with positive TRAb. PBMC RNA was the source of the TCR library. Patients came through an endocrinology department, and that department was in Xi'an, China. Peripheral blood, at roughly 8.4 milliliters, went into EDTA tubes. As regards this clonotype: Its specificity is not known.

The J gene is TRBJ2-7, the V gene TRBV6-4, with 8 bases identical to TRBD1. Sequenced here: peripheral blood mononuclear cells (PBMCs), sampled when the disease was refractory, from a patient treated with antithyroid drugs. The receptor's source is a female donor with Graves disease. The CDR3 sequence: CATLMQGASYEQYF. The CDR3, as DNA: TGTGCCACCCTTATGCAGGGGGCCTCCTACGAGCAGTACTTC.